The subject of this entry is one TCR beta chain. These data originate in a study of identical twins. One entry per CDR3 protein, called by TCRdb with MiXCR from the 5' RACE reads. The profile covers some 730,000 distinct CDR3 sequences, with 15% to 20% appearing a single time and under 15% taken by the ten largest. These data were also filed under a second study, of T cells expressing NK-cell markers. As that report states: Cells sorted as CD3+CD56+NKG2C+, CD3+CD56+NKG2C- and CD3+CD56-NKG2C+ T cells supplied the TCR beta repertoires.

Sequences were obtained from PBMCs. This receptor was obtained from a young woman in good health.

The CDR3 nucleotides read TGTGCCATCAGCCCTACTAGTATCGGGGAGCTGTTTTTT. It codes for CAISPTSIGELFF. This chain uses TRBV10-3 with TRBJ2-2; D is perhaps TRBD2 (5 bases). The CDR3 has 13 residues. V lost 6 bases and J 7 bases, leaving 12 bases between the germline ends. Germline V CDR1 and CDR2: ENHRY, SYGVKD.